This TCR beta chain derives from a study of blood T cell repertoires in COVID-19. Study at large: Material from acute and convalescent COVID-19 was sourced from the United States, Italy and Spain. Sources were T cells, B-cell-depleted T cells, or PBMCs; the material itself was cDNA or gDNA.

The CDR3 is 16 amino acids. The junction had 7 bases not matched to a gene; V was cut back by 4 bases and J by 0 bases. CDR1 and CDR2 (germline): SGHAT, FQNNGV. Only one count was recorded for this clone. Methods used by the authors: Researchers report that nucleated cell counts were estimated from reference gene primer amplification. This table comes from immunoSEQ multiplex PCR, and its TCRdb copy is limited to in-frame clones, with some not included. V, J and clone size were drawn from that table, and D and trimming were deduced from the DNA. The sample holds around 72,000 clones, roughly 80% seen once.

Sequenced sample: peripheral blood. The receptor was derived from an older woman with acute or convalescent COVID-19. The rearrangement uses TRBV11-2 and TRBJ2-3, with 7 bases fitting TRBD1. The DNA for the CDR3 is TGTGCCAGCAGCTCGGGACAGCTTCTAAGCACAGATACGCAGTATTTT. This sequence encodes CASSSGQLLSTDTQYF.